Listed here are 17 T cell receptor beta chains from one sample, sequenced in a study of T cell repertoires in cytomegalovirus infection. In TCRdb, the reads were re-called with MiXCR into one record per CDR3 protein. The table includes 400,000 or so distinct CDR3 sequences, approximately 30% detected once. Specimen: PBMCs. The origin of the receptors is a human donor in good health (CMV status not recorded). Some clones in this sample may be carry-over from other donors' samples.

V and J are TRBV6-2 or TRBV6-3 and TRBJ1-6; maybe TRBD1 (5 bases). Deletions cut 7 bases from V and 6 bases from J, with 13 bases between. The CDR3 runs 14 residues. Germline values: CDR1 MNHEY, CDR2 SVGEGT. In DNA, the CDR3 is TGTGCCAGCATGCCGGGACCGATTAATTCACCCCTCCACTTT. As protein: CASMPGPINSPLHF.

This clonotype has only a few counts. DNA of the CDR3: TGTGCCAGCAGTTTACAGGGTTGGAACACTGAAGCTTTCTTT. This sequence encodes CASSLQGWNTEAFF. The genes are TRBV12-3 or TRBV12-4 and TRBJ1-1; D is possibly TRBD1 (5 bases). V was pared by 2 bases and J by 1 base, with 8 bases between. The CDR3 totals 14 residues.

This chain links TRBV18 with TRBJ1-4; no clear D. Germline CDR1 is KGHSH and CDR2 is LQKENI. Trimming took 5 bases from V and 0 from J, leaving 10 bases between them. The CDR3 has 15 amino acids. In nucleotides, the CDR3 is TGTGCCAGCTCATCAGCAGCGGCAACTAATGAAAAACTGTTTTTT. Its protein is CASSSAAATNEKLFF.

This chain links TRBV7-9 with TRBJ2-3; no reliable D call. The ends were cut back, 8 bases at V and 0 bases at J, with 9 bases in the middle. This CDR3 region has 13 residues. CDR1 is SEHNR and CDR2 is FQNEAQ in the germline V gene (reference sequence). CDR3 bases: TGTGCCAGCCCTACACCTAGCACAGATACGCAGTATTTT. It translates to CASPTPSTDTQYF.

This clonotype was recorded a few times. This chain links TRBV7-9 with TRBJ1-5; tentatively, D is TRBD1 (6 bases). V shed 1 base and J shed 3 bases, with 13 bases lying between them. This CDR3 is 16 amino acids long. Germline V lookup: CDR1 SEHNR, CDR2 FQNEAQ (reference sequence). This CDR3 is CASSLVQGLNNQPQHF. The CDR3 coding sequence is TGTGCCAGCAGCTTAGTGCAGGGGTTAAACAATCAGCCCCAGCATTTT.

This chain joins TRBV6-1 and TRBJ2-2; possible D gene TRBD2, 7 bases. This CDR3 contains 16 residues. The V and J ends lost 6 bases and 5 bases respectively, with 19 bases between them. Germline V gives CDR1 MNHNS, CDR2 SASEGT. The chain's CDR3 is CASSRKQGGKTGELFF. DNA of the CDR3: TGTGCCAGCAGCCGGAAACAGGGAGGGAAGACCGGGGAGCTGTTTTTT.

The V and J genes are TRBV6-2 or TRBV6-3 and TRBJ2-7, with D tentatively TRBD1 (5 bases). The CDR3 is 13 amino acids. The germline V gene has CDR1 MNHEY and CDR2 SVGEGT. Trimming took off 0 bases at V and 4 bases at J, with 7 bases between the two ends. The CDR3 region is CASSYSGVYEQYF. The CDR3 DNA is TGTGCCAGCAGTTACTCAGGGGTTTACGAGCAGTACTTC.

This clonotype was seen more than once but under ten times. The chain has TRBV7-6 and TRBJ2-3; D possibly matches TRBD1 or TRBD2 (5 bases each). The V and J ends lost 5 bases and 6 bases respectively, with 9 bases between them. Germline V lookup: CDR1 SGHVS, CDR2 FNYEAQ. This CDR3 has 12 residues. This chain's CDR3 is CASSPGRDTQYF. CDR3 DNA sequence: TGTGCCAGCAGCCCGGGGCGGGATACGCAGTATTTT. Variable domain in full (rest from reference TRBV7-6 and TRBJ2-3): GAGVSQSPRYKVTKRGQDVALRCDPISGHVSLYWYRQALGQGPEFLTYFNYEAQQDKSGLPNDRFSAERPEGSISTLTIQRTEQRDSAMYRCASSPGRDTQYFGPGTRLTVL.

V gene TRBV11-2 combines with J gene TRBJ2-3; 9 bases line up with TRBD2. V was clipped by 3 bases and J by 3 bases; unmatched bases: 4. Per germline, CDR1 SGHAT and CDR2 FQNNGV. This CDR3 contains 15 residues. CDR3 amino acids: CASSLRLAETDTQYF. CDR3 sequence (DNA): TGTGCCAGCAGCTTGAGACTAGCGGAAACAGATACGCAGTATTTT. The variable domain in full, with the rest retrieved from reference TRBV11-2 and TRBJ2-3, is EAGVAQSPRYKIIEKRQSVAFWCNPISGHATLYWYQQILGQGPKLLIQFQNNGVVDDSQLPKDRFSAERLKGVDSTLKIQPAKLEDSAVYLCASSLRLAETDTQYFGPGTRLTVL.

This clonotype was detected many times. CDR3 coding DNA: TGTGCCATCAGTGAGTGGGGGGACAAGGATGAGCAGTTCTTC. The encoded protein is CAISEWGDKDEQFF. The chain recombines TRBV10-3 with TRBJ2-1; tentatively, D is TRBD1 or TRBD2 (6 bases each). CDR3 size: 14 residues. V lost 1 base, J lost 8 bases, and 12 bases lay in between. In germline, CDR1 is ENHRY, CDR2 SYGVKD.

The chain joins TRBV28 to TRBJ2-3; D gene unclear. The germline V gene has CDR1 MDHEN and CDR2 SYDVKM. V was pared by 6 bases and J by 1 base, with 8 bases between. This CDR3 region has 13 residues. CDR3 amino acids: CASRVEGTDTQYF. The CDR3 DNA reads TGTGCCAGCAGAGTCGAGGGCACAGATACGCAGTATTTT.

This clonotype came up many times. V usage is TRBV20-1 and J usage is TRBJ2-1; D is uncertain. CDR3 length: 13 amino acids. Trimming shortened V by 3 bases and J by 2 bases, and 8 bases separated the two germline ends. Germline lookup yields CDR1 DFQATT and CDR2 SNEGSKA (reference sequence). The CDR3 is CSARQPTYNEQFF. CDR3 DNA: TGCAGTGCTAGGCAGCCTACCTACAATGAGCAGTTCTTC.

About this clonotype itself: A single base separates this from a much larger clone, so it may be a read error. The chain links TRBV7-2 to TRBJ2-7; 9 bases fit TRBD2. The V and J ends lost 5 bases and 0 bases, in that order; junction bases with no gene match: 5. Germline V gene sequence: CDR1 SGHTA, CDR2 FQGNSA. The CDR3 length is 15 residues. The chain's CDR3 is CTSSDSGGSSYEQYF. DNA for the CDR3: TGTACCAGCAGCGATAGCGGGGGCAGCTCCTACGAGCAGTACTTC.

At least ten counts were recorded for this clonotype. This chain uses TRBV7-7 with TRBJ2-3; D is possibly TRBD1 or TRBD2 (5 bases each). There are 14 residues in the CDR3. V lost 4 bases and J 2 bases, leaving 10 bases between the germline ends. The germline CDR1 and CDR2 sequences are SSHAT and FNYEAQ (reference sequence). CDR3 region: CASSSGTSTDTQYF. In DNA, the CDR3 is TGTGCCAGCAGCTCCGGGACCTCCACAGATACGCAGTATTTT.

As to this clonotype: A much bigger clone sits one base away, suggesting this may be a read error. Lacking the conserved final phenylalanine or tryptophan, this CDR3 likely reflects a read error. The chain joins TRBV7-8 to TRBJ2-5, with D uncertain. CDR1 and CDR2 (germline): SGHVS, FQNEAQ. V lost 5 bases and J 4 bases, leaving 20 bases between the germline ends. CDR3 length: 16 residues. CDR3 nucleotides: TGTGCCAGCAGCCCAAAACGAGTGGTTAATCGAGAGACCCAGTACTTA. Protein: CASSPKRVVNRETQYL.

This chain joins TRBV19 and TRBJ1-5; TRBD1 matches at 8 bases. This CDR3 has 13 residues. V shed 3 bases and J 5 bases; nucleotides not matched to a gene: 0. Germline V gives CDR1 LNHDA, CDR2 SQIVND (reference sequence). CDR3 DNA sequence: TGTGCCAGTAGTATGGACAGGGATCAGCCCCAGCATTTT. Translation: CASSMDRDQPQHF.

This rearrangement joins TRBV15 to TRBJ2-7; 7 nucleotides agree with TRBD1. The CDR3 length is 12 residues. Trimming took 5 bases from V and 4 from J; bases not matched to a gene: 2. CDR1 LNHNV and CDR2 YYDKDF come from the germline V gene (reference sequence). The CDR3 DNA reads TGTGCCACCAGCCTGGACAGGTACGAGCAGTACTTC. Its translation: CATSLDRYEQYF.